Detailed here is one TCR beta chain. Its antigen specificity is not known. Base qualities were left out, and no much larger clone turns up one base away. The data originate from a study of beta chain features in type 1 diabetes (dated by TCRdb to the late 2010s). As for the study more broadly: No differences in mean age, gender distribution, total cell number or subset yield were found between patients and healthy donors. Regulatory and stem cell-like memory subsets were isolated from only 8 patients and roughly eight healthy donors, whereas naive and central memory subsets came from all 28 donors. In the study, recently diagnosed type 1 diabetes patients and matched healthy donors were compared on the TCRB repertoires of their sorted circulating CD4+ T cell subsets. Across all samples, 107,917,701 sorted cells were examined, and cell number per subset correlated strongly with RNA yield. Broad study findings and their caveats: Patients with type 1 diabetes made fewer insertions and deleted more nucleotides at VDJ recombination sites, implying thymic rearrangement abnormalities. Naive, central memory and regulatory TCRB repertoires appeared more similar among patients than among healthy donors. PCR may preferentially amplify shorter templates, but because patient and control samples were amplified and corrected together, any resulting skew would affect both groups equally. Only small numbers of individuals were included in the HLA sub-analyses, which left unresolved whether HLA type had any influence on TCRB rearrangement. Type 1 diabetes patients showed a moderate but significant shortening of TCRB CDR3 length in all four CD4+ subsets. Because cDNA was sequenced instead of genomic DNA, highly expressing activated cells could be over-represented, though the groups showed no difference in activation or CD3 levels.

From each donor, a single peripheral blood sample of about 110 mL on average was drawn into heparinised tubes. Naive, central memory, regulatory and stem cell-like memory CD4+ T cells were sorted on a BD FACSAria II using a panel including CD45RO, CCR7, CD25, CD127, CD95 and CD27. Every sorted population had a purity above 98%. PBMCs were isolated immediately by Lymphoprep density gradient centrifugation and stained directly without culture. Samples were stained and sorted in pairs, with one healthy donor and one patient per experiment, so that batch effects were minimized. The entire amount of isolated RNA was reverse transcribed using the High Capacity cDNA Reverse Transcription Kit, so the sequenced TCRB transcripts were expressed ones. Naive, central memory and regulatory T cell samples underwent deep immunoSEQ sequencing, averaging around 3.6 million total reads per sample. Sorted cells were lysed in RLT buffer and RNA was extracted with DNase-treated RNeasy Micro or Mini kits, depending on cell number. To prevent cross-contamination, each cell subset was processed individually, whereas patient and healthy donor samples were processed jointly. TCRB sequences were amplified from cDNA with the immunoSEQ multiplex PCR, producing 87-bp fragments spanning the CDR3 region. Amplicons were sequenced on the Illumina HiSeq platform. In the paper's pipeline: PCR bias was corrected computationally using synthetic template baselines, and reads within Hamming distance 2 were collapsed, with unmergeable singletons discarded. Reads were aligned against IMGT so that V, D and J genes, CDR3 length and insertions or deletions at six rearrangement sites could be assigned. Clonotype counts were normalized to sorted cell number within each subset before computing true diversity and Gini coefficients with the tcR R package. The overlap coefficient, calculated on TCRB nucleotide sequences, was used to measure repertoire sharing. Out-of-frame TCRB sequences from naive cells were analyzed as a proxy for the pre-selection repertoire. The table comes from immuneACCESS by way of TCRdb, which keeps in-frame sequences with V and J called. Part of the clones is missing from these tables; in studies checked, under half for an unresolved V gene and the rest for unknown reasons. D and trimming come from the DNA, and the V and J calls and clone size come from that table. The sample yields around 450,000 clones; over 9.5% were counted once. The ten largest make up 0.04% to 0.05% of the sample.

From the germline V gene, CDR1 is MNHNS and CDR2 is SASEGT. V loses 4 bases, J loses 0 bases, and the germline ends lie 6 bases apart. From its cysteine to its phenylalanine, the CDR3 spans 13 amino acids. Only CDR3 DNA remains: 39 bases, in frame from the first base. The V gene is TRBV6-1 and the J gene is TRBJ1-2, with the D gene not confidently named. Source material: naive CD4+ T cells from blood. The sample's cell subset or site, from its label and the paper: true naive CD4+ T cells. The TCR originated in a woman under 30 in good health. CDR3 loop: CASSVRSNYGYTF. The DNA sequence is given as TGTGCCAGCAGTGTAAGATCTAACTATGGCTACACCTTC.